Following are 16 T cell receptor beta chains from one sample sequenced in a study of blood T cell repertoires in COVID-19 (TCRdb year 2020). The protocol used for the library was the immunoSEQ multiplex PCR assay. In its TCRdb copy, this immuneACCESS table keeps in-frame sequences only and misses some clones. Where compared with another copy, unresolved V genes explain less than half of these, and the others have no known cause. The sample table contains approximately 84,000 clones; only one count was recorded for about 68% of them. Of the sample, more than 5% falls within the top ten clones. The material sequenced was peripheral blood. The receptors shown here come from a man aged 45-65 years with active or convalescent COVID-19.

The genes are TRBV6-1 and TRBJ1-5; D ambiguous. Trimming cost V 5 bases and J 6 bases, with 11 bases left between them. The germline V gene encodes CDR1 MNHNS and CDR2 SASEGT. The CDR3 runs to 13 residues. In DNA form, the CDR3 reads TGTGCCAGCAGTCAACTGGGGAGTCAGCCCCAGCATTTT. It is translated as CASSQLGSQPQHF.

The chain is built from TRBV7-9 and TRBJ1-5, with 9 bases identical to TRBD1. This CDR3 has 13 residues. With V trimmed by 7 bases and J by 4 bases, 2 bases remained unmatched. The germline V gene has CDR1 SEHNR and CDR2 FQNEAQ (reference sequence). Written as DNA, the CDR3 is TGTGCCAGCACCGGGACAGGGAATCAGCCCCAGCATTTT. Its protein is CASTGTGNQPQHF.

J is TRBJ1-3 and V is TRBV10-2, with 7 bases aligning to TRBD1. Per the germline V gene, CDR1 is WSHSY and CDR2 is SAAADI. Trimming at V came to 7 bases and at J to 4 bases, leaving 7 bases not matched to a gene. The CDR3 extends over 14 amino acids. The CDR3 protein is CASKGAGSGNTIYF. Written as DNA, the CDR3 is TGCGCCAGCAAGGGGGCCGGCTCCGGAAACACCATATATTTT.

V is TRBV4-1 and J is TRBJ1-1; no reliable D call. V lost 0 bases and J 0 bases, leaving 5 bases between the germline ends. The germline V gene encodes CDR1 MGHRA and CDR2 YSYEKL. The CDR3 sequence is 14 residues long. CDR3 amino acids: CASSQEGVNTEAFF. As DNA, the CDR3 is TGCGCCAGCAGCCAAGAGGGCGTGAACACTGAAGCTTTCTTT.

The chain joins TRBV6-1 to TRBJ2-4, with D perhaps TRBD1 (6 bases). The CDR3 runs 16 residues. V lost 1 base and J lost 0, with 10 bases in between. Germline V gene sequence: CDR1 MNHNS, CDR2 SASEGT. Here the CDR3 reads CASSEEGELAKNIQYF. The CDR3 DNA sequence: TGTGCCAGCAGTGAAGAGGGGGAGTTAGCCAAAAACATTCAGTACTTC.

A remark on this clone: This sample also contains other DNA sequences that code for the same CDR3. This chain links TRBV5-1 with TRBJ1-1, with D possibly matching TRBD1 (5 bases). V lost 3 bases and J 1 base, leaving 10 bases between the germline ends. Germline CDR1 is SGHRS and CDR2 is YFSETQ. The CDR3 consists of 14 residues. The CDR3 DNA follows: TGCGCCAGCAGCTCCGGTGACAGGAACACTGAAGCTTTCTTT. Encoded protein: CASSSGDRNTEAFF.

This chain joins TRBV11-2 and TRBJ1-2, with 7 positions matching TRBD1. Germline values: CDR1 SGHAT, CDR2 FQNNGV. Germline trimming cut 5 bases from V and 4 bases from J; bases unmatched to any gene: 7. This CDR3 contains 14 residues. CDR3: CASSRPTGAYGYTF. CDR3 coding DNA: TGTGCCAGCAGCCGACCCACAGGGGCCTATGGCTACACCTTC.

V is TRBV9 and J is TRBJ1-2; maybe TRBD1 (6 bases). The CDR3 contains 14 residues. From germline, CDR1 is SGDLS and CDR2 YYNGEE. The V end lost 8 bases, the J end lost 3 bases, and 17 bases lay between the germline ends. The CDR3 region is CARIPTGYYYGYTF. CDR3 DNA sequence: TGTGCCAGAATCCCGACAGGTTATTACTATGGCTACACCTTC.

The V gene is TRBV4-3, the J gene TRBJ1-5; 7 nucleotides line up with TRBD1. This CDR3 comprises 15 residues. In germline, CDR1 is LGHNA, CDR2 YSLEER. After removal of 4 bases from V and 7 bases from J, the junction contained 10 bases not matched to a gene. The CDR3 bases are TGCGCCAGCAGCCCAGAGGAGGGGGCGGGACAGCCCCAGCATTTT. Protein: CASSPEEGAGQPQHF.

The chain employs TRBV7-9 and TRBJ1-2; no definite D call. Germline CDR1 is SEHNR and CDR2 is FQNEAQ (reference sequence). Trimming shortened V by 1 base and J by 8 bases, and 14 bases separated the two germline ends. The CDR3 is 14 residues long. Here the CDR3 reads CASSLDSFFGGYTF. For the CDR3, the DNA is TGTGCCAGCAGCTTAGACAGCTTCTTTGGCGGCTACACCTTC. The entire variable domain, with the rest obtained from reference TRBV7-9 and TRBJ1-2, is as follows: DTGVSQNPRHKITKRGQNVTFRCDPISEHNRLYWYRQTLGQGPEFLTYFQNEAQLEKSRLLSDRFSAERPKGSFSTLEIQRTEQGDSAMYLCASSLDSFFGGYTFGSGTRLTVV.

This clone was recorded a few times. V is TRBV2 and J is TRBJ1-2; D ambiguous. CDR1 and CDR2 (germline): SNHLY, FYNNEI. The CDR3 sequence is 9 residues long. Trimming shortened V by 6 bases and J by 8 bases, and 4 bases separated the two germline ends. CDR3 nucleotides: TGTGCCAGCAGCAGGGGCTACACCTTC. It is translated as CASSRGYTF.

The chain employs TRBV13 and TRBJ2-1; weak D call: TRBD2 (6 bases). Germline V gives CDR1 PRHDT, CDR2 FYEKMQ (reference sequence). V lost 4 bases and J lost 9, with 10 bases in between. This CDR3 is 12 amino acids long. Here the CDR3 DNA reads TGTGCCAGCAGCTCGACTAGAGGTGAGCAGTTCTTC. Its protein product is CASSSTRGEQFF.

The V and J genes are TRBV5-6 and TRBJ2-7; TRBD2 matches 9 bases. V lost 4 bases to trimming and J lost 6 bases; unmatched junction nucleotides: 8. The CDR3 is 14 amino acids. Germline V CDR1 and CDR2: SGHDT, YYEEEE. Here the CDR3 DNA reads TGTGCCAGCAGCCGAAGCGGGGGGCTTGCCGAGCAGTACTTC. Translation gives CASSRSGGLAEQYF.

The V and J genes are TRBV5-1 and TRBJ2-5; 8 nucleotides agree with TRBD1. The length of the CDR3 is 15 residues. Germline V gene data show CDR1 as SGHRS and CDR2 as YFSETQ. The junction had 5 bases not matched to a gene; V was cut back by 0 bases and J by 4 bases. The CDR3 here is CASSLERGTGETQYF. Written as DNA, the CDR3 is TGCGCCAGCAGCTTGGAACGTGGGACAGGAGAGACCCAGTACTTC. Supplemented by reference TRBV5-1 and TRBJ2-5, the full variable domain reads KAGVTQTPRYLIKTRGQQVTLSCSPISGHRSVSWYQQTPGQGLQFLFEYFSETQRNKGNFPGRFSGRQFSNSRSEMNVSTLELGDSALYLCASSLERGTGETQYFGPGTRLLVL.

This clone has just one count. The CDR3 sequence: CASSVDMDTEAFF. As DNA, the CDR3 is TGTGCCAGCAGCGTGGACATGGACACTGAAGCTTTCTTT. The chain combines TRBV9 with TRBJ1-1, with D possibly matching TRBD1 (5 bases). The CDR3 contains 13 residues. V was shortened by 2 bases and J by 3 bases, with 8 bases between the two germline ends. In germline, CDR1 is SGDLS, CDR2 YYNGEE.

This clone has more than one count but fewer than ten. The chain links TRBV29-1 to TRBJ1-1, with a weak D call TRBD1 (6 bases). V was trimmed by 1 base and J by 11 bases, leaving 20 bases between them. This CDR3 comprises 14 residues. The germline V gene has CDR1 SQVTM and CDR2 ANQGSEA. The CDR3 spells CSVEATIRGRRAFF. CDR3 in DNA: TGCAGCGTTGAAGCTACGATCAGGGGAAGGCGGGCTTTCTTT.